The 23 T cell receptor beta chains given below trace back to one sample, sequenced in a study of blood T cells in healthy people across ages. Alongside a J-beta primer mix, a sample-barcoded 5' primer served in a second PCR lasting about 6 to 12 cycles. TCRdb fed the 5' RACE reads into MiXCR, producing one record per CDR3 protein. Altogether more than 750,000 distinct CDR3 sequences are present, 25% to 35% being singletons, with the ten largest covering 10%. The same data also contributed to another study, on T cells of mothers and their children.

Sequenced sample: blood. The receptors here all came from a woman between 40 and 50 years old in good health.

This clonotype has a handful of counts. This chain joins TRBV5-8 and TRBJ1-3; D may be TRBD1 (5 bases). Germline V gene lookup returns CDR1 SGHTS and CDR2 YDEGEE. The CDR3 totals 15 residues. V was trimmed by 4 bases and J by 0 bases, leaving 11 bases between them. CDR3 region: CASSVKTVSGNTIYF. In DNA, the CDR3 is TGTGCCAGCAGCGTCAAGACAGTCTCTGGAAACACCATATATTTT.

This chain joins TRBV4-1 and TRBJ2-7, with 10 bases that match TRBD1. The trim removed 1 base at V and 6 bases at J, leaving 6 bases unmatched. The germline V gene has CDR1 MGHRA and CDR2 YSYEKL. The CDR3 loop spans 15 amino acids. The CDR3 spells CASSQAPGQGIEQYF. CDR3 DNA: TGCGCCAGCAGCCAAGCACCGGGACAGGGGATCGAGCAGTACTTC.

This clonotype came up a few times. The V gene is TRBV2, the J gene TRBJ1-5, with D possibly matching TRBD1 (6 bases). Between the trimmed V and J ends, which lost 7 bases and 0 bases, there was a span of 10 bases. This CDR3 region has 14 residues. Germline-derived CDR1 and CDR2 are SNHLY and FYNNEI. The CDR3 spells CASTRQDSNQPQHF. The CDR3 DNA follows: TGTGCCAGCACCCGACAGGATAGCAATCAGCCCCAGCATTTT.

V usage is TRBV7-8 and J usage is TRBJ2-1, with TRBD1 matching over 10 bases. This CDR3 region has 17 residues. Trimming took 3 bases from V and 2 from J; bases not matched to a gene: 7. From germline, CDR1 is SGHVS and CDR2 FQNEAQ. CDR3 sequence reads: CASSFISGTGAYNEQFF. CDR3 nucleotide sequence: TGTGCCAGCAGCTTCATATCAGGGACAGGGGCCTACAATGAGCAGTTCTTC.

At least ten counts were recorded for this clonotype. This chain uses TRBV7-2 with TRBJ2-7; a possible D gene is TRBD1 (6 bases). Trimming took off 6 bases at V and 1 base at J, with 10 bases between the two ends. Germline loops: CDR1 SGHTA, CDR2 FQGNSA. CDR3 length: 13 residues. CDR3 region: CASRGDKSYEQYF. In DNA form, the CDR3 reads TGTGCCAGCAGAGGGGACAAGTCCTACGAGCAGTACTTC.

This clonotype appeared a few times. The CDR3 is CSATASLNQPQHF. CDR3 DNA: TGCAGTGCTACAGCGAGCCTGAATCAGCCCCAGCATTTT. V gene TRBV20-1 combines with J gene TRBJ1-5; no definite D call. Germline CDR1 DFQATT, CDR2 SNEGSKA (reference sequence). This CDR3 has 13 residues. V lost 4 bases to trimming and J lost 4 bases, with 11 bases between them.

The J gene is TRBJ2-1, the V gene TRBV7-9, with TRBD1 as a possible D gene (6 bases). Germline V gives CDR1 SEHNR, CDR2 FQNEAQ (reference sequence). V shed 3 bases and J shed 7 bases, with 13 bases lying between them. The CDR3 is 14 residues long. The CDR3 sequence: CASSFQGLKNEQFF. As DNA, the CDR3 is TGTGCCAGCAGCTTCCAGGGGTTAAAGAATGAGCAGTTCTTC.

About this clonotype: A read error may explain this, as a much larger clone is one base away. This sequence joins TRBV5-5 and TRBJ1-6; no firm D call. Looked up from germline, CDR1 is SGHKS and CDR2 is YYEKEE (reference sequence). The CDR3 consists of 14 residues. V shed 3 bases and J shed 14 bases, with 18 bases lying between them. The CDR3 spells CASSSGSGEVALHF. CDR3 bases: TGTGCCAGCAGCTCGGGGAGCGGGGAAGTGGCCCTCCACTTT.

As DNA, the CDR3 is TGTGCCAGCAGCCCAAGACAGGGGGAAACATCCTACGAGCAGTACTTC. It codes for CASSPRQGETSYEQYF. The chain is built from TRBV7-6 and TRBJ2-7, with 9 bases aligning to TRBD1. V shed 5 bases, J shed 1 base, and the junction held 9 bases outside the gene matches. Germline V gene data show CDR1 as SGHVS and CDR2 as FNYEAQ. This CDR3 contains 16 residues.

The CDR3 region is CATQRGQLYERYF. CDR3 nucleotide sequence: TGTGCCACCCAAAGGGGGCAGCTCTACGAGCGGTACTTC. This rearrangement joins TRBV28 to TRBJ2-4; 7 bases match TRBD1. V lost 10 bases and J lost 15; bases outside the gene matches: 18. The CDR3 length is 13 residues. Looked up from germline, CDR1 is MDHEN and CDR2 is SYDVKM.

A note on this clonotype: The junction and the germline gene differ at one end; a read error may be behind it. The V gene is TRBV3-1, the J gene TRBJ2-4; D is unresolved. The CDR3 loop spans 12 amino acids. CDR1 and CDR2 (germline): LGHDT, YNNKEL (reference sequence). The CDR3 DNA reads TGTGCCAGCAGCCACGTTACGTACGAGCAGGACTTC. Its protein product is CASSHVTYEQDF.

This clonotype was observed a few times. The gene calls are TRBV20-1 and TRBJ2-1; D assignment may be TRBD1 or TRBD2 (5 bases each). The germline gives CDR1 DFQATT, CDR2 SNEGSKA (reference sequence). Trimming took off 5 bases at V and 3 bases at J, with 20 bases between the two ends. The CDR3 runs 16 residues. The DNA of the CDR3 is TGCAGTGCTCATAACTTGGCAGGGAGTAGCTACAATGAGCAGTTCTTC. Translated: CSAHNLAGSSYNEQFF.

The table lists this clonotype with many counts. The gene calls are TRBV28 and TRBJ2-7; either TRBD1 or TRBD2 may fit D (5 bases each). This CDR3 comprises 14 residues. Germline lookup yields CDR1 MDHEN and CDR2 SYDVKM. Trimming stripped 4 bases from V and 3 bases from J, with 13 bases between. The CDR3 nucleotides read TGTGCCAGCAGTTCCCCCGGGACGGTCTACGAGCAGTACTTC. Residues: CASSSPGTVYEQYF.

This chain joins TRBV9 and TRBJ2-4; TRBD1 matches 7 bases. The J call may be in error: the DNA end matches TRBJ2-7 better. CDR3 length equals 16 residues. Germline CDR1 reads SGDLS; CDR2 reads YYNGEE. CDR3 DNA: TGTGCCAGCAGCGTAGGTCCCACGACAGGGCATTACGAGCAGTACTTC. It translates to CASSVGPTTGHYEQYF.

About this clonotype itself: This may be a read error: a much more frequent sequence differs by one nucleotide. The CDR3 reads CASSQGPTGVGTDAQYF. The CDR3 DNA reads TGCGCCAGCAGCCAAGGGCCCACAGGGGTGGGCACAGATGCGCAGTATTTT. The V and J genes are TRBV4-1 and TRBJ2-3, with 7 bases aligning to TRBD1. From germline, CDR1 is MGHRA and CDR2 YSYEKL. The CDR3 consists of 17 residues.

In this sample, this clonotype turned up a few times. The CDR3 region has the DNA TGTGCCACCAGCAGAGGACAGGGGCGGGGGGAGCAGTTCTTC. Translation gives CATSRGQGRGEQFF. The chain couples TRBV15 to TRBJ2-1; a weak D match, TRBD1 (8 bases). Germline V gene lookup returns CDR1 LNHNV and CDR2 YYDKDF (reference sequence). CDR3 size: 14 residues. Trimming pared 1 base from V and 10 bases from J, leaving 14 bases between.

At least ten counts were recorded for this clonotype. The chain joins TRBV5-1 to TRBJ2-1; D is possibly TRBD1 (6 bases). The germline V and J ends were trimmed by 0 bases and 3 bases, with 10 bases remaining between them. The length of the CDR3 is 15 residues. Germline V gene data show CDR1 as SGHRS and CDR2 as YFSETQ. Here the CDR3 reads CASSLEGTYYNEQFF. The CDR3 region has the DNA TGCGCCAGCAGCTTGGAAGGGACATACTACAATGAGCAGTTCTTC.

This chain connects TRBV19 to TRBJ2-1, with 8 bases matching TRBD1. This CDR3 region has 13 residues. Trimming at V came to 3 bases and at J to 10 bases, leaving 5 bases not matched to a gene. Germline CDR1 reads LNHDA; CDR2 reads SQIVND (reference sequence). The CDR3 is CASSIENRGEQFF. The CDR3 region has the DNA TGTGCCAGTAGTATCGAGAACAGGGGGGAGCAGTTCTTC.

This clonotype has ten or more counts. The genes are TRBV27 and TRBJ2-7; D unclear. Deletions cut 2 bases from V and 2 bases from J, with 7 bases between. The CDR3 totals 13 residues. Germline values: CDR1 MNHEY, CDR2 SMNVEV (reference sequence). The DNA of the CDR3 is TGTGCCAGCAGTTTAGGGTCCGCCTACGAGCAGTACTTC. This encodes CASSLGSAYEQYF.

A word on this clonotype: A much larger clone lies one base from this, so it may be a read error. The chain uses TRBV28 and TRBJ2-7; 7 nucleotides agree with TRBD1. The CDR3 is 16 amino acids. From germline, CDR1 is MDHEN and CDR2 SYDVKM. CDR3 residues: CAGRSTSPGQFYEQYF. CDR3 nucleotides: TGTGCCGGCAGGTCAACCTCCCCGGGACAGTTCTACGAGCAGTACTTC. The whole variable domain, remainder taken from reference TRBV28 and TRBJ2-7, is DVKVTQSSRYLVKRTGEKVFLECVQDMDHENMFWYRQDPGLGLRLIYFSYDVKMKEKGDIPEGYSVSREKKERFSLILESASTNQTSMYLCAGRSTSPGQFYEQYFGPGTRLTVT.

The V gene is TRBV20-1, the J gene TRBJ1-5; D gene ambiguous. Germline CDR1 reads DFQATT; CDR2 reads SNEGSKA (reference sequence). Between the trimmed V and J ends, which lost 3 bases and 1 base, there was a span of 10 bases. The CDR3 consists of 14 residues. CDR3 sequence reads: CSARRYASNQPQHF. In nucleotides, the CDR3 is TGCAGTGCTAGGCGTTACGCAAGCAATCAGCCCCAGCATTTT.

This clonotype was counted many times. This rearrangement joins TRBV6-1 to TRBJ2-1; 14 bases match TRBD2. Germline CDR1 and CDR2: MNHNS and SASEGT. J lost 4 bases, V lost 6 bases, and 11 bases had no gene match. The CDR3 consists of 18 residues. CDR3 DNA: TGTGCCAGCAGCGGCGGACTAGCGGGGGGCCCTAAATACAATGAGCAGTTCTTC. Protein sequence: CASSGGLAGGPKYNEQFF.

Turning to this clonotype: A much larger clone lies one base from this, so it may be a read error. This chain joins TRBV9 and TRBJ2-6; tentatively, D is TRBD1 (5 bases). CDR1 and CDR2 (germline): SGDLS, YYNGEE. This CDR3 has 14 amino acids. This chain's CDR3 is CASSGVSGANILTF. CDR3 DNA: TGTGCCAGCAGCGGGGTCTCTGGGGCCAACATCCTGACTTTC.